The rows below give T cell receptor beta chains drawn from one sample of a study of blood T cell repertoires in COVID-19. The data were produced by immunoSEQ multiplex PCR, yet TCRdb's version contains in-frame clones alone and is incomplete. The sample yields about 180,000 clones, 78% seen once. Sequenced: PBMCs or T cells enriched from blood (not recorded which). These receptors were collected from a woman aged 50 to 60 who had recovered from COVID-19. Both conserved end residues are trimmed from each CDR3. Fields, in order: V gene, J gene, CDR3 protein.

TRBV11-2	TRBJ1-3	ASSPAGTGFSGNTIY
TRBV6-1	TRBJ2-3	ASSGRTSGFLDTQY
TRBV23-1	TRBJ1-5	ASGGLDNQPQH
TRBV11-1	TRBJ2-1	ASSPREGINEQF
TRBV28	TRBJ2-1	ASSLSLTGLF
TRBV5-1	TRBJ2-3	ASSLVGLAGGADTQY
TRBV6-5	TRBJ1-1	ASTDRGLTEAF
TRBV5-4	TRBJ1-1	ASSPAGGEAF
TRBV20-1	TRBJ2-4	SATDLNIQY
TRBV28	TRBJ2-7	ASSYLGSDEQY
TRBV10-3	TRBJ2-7	AISDPTFSGRGYERY
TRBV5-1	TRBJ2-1	ASSLLSGRASEQF
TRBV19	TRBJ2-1	ASSRGAEYNEQF
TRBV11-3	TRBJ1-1	ASSLGLPGTEAF
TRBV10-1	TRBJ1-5	AIQGLVQPQH
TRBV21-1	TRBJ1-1	ASSRVRGANTEAF
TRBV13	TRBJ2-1	ASSLDGRAGEQF
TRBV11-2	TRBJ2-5	ASTLRTFSEETQY
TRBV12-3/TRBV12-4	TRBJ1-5	ASSLGRNQPQH
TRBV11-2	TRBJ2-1	ASSSRLSSYNEQF
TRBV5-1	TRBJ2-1	ASSSSTGTYNEQF
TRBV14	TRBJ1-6	ASSQAGQGTSPLH
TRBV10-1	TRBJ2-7	ASSESPGYEQY
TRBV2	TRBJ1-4	ASRPQGAGEKLF
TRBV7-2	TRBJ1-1	ASSLAGGAMTEAF
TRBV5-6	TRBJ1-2	ASSLGGTAGAYGYT
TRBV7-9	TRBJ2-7	ASSLTGDEQY
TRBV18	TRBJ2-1	ASSPENRGVQF